This TCR beta chain was identified during a study of T cells in Graves' hyperthyroidism and ophthalmopathy. TCR beta CDR3 regions were amplified from RNA transcripts. First-round RT-PCR with HTBI primers amplified the TCR CDR3 region. TCRdb re-analysed the multiplex PCR reads in MiXCR, keeping a single row per CDR3 protein. The sample lists 640,000 or so distinct CDR3 sequences, 13% to 15% occurring once. The CDR3 sequence is 14 residues long. Germline trimming cut 2 bases from V and 4 bases from J; bases unmatched to any gene: 4. Looked up from germline, CDR1 is DFQATT and CDR2 is SNEGSKA (reference sequence). This clonotype was observed many times. In the ophthalmopathy cohort, Clinical Activity Score was at least 3, NOSPECS grade at least 4, and duration under 3 months.

The sample taken for sequencing was blood. The chain combines TRBV20-1 with TRBJ2-1, with 8 nucleotides matching TRBD2. This receptor was taken from a woman aged 18 to 35 with Graves' ophthalmopathy. The CDR3 sequence: CSARKGLAYNEQFF. The CDR3 DNA reads as TGCAGTGCTAGAAAAGGACTAGCATACAATGAGCAGTTCTTC.